The 20 T cell receptor beta chains presented below share a single source sample, sequenced in a study of blood T cell repertoires in COVID-19. Assay: immunoSEQ multiplex PCR; the TCRdb copy retains only in-frame clones and omits some. The table records around 150,000 clones, roughly 87% of them present only once. The sample was PBMCs or T cells enriched from blood (not recorded which). All receptors derive from a man aged 50 to 60 who had recovered from COVID-19.

The chain links TRBV5-6 to TRBJ1-1; D possibly corresponds to TRBD1 (5 bases). Trimming stripped 0 bases from V and 0 bases from J, with 9 bases between. The CDR3 totals 15 residues. Germline lookup yields CDR1 SGHDT and CDR2 YYEEEE. CDR3 amino acids: CASSLASGVNTEAFF. The CDR3 coding sequence is TGTGCCAGCAGCTTGGCGTCGGGGGTGAACACTGAAGCTTTCTTT.

The V gene is TRBV7-2, the J gene TRBJ2-1, with 12 bases fitting TRBD2. V lost 5 bases to trimming and J lost 7 bases; unmatched junction nucleotides: 6. This CDR3 has 15 residues. CDR1 and CDR2 from the germline V gene are SGHTA and FQGNSA. As DNA, the CDR3 is TGTGCCAGCAGCCAGACTAGCGGGAGTGGTAATGAGCAGTTCTTC. Encoded protein: CASSQTSGSGNEQFF. The full variable domain, in which reference TRBV7-2 and TRBJ2-1 provide the parts outside the CDR3, is GAGVSQSPSNKVTEKGKDVELRCDPISGHTALYWYRQSLGQGLEFLIYFQGNSAPDKSGLPSDRFSAERTGGSVSTLTIQRTQQEDSAVYLCASSQTSGSGNEQFFGPGTRLTVL.

This chain joins TRBV4-1 and TRBJ2-6, with a weak D call TRBD1 (6 bases). This CDR3 has 18 amino acids. Germline-derived CDR1 and CDR2 are MGHRA and YSYEKL. V lost 4 bases and J 0 bases, leaving 16 bases between the germline ends. The CDR3 region has the DNA TGCGCCAGCAGCCTAGTCCCAGGGGAGTACTCTGGGGCCAACGTCCTGACTTTC. Translation gives CASSLVPGEYSGANVLTF.

The chain is built from TRBV5-4 and TRBJ2-7; TRBD1 matches at 8 bases. The J segment lost 2 bases and the V segment lost 4 bases, leaving 5 bases of the junction unmatched. The CDR3 length is 14 residues. The germline V gene encodes CDR1 SGHNT and CDR2 YYREEE (reference sequence). CDR3 protein: CASSAGTGTYEQYF. The CDR3 DNA follows: TGTGCCAGCAGCGCAGGGACAGGTACCTACGAGCAGTACTTC.

V and J are TRBV19 and TRBJ2-1; 12 nucleotides line up with TRBD2. The CDR3 runs to 16 residues. Germline V gene lookup returns CDR1 LNHDA and CDR2 SQIVND (reference sequence). Germline trimming cut 3 bases from V and 7 bases from J; bases unmatched to any gene: 7. This CDR3 reads CASSMASGRAGNEQFF. As DNA, the CDR3 is TGTGCCAGTAGTATGGCTAGCGGGAGGGCCGGAAATGAGCAGTTCTTC. Drawing the rest from reference TRBV19 and TRBJ2-1, the complete variable domain is DGGITQSPKYLFRKEGQNVTLSCEQNLNHDAMYWYRQDPGQGLRLIYYSQIVNDFQKGDIAEGYSVSREKKESFPLTVTSAQKNPTAFYLCASSMASGRAGNEQFFGPGTRLTVL.

The rearrangement uses TRBV27 and TRBJ1-2; D remains unclear. The germline V gene encodes CDR1 MNHEY and CDR2 SMNVEV (reference sequence). The CDR3 runs 14 residues. The V end lost 0 bases, the J end lost 4 bases, and 9 bases lay between the germline ends. The CDR3 sequence is CASSLSGGSYGYTF. The DNA of the CDR3 is TGTGCCAGCAGTTTATCGGGAGGAAGCTATGGCTACACCTTC.

DNA of the CDR3: TGTGCCAGCAGCTTAGGTCTCGGAGCGGGGGGGCCCAACCATGAGCAGTTCTTC. Translated, it gives CASSLGLGAGGPNHEQFF. The chain joins TRBV11-2 to TRBJ2-1, with 10 nucleotides matching TRBD2. Germline CDR1 SGHAT, CDR2 FQNNGV. The CDR3 is made up of 18 amino acids. Trimming removed 1 base from V and 8 bases from J; junction bases left unmatched: 14.

V and J are TRBV2 and TRBJ1-1, with a weak D call TRBD1 (6 bases). The CDR3 spans 14 residues. From germline, CDR1 is SNHLY and CDR2 FYNNEI. Trimming took 7 bases from V and 5 from J, leaving 17 bases between them. CDR3 amino acids: CASIRDTDRTEAFF. In DNA, the CDR3 is TGTGCCAGCATCCGGGACACTGATCGGACTGAAGCTTTCTTT.

The chain carries TRBV5-6 and TRBJ2-3; D is possibly TRBD1 (5 bases). This CDR3 contains 15 residues. Germline CDR1 reads SGHDT; CDR2 reads YYEEEE. Deletions cut 4 bases from V and 6 bases from J, with 18 bases between. CDR3 nucleotides: TGTGCCAGCAGCGTTGGACACCTCCTGGGGGATACGCAGTATTTT. The encoded protein is CASSVGHLLGDTQYF.

The chain combines TRBV6-1 with TRBJ2-4; D unclear. CDR1 and CDR2 from the germline V gene are MNHNS and SASEGT. The CDR3 spans 14 residues. V lost 1 base and J 3 bases, leaving 7 bases between the germline ends. The CDR3 coding sequence is TGTGCCAGCAGTGAAGAGTTAGTCAAAAACATTCAGTACTTC. Its protein product is CASSEELVKNIQYF.

The rearrangement uses TRBV11-2 and TRBJ2-7, with D unresolved. This CDR3 comprises 14 residues. CDR1 is SGHAT and CDR2 is FQNNGV in the germline V gene. V lost 3 bases and J lost 3, with 12 bases in between. The CDR3 loop reads CASSFTRSLYEQYF. CDR3 coding DNA: TGTGCCAGCAGCTTTACAAGGAGCCTCTACGAGCAGTACTTC.

The rearrangement links TRBV27 to TRBJ1-5, with D maybe TRBD1 (5 bases). V shed 2 bases and J shed 6 bases, with 11 bases lying between them. The CDR3 runs 14 residues. Germline lookup yields CDR1 MNHEY and CDR2 SMNVEV (reference sequence). The CDR3 region has the DNA TGTGCCAGCAGTTTAATTGGCGGGGGTCAGCCCCAGCATTTT. Translating it yields CASSLIGGGQPQHF.

V is TRBV15 and J is TRBJ2-2; 8 nucleotides align to TRBD1. The germline gives CDR1 LNHNV, CDR2 YYDKDF (reference sequence). The CDR3 runs 14 residues. Trimming at V came to 0 bases and at J to 13 bases, leaving 7 bases not matched to a gene. This chain's CDR3 is CATSRDRGQGGLFF. CDR3 DNA sequence: TGTGCCACCAGCAGAGATCGCGGACAGGGTGGGCTGTTTTTT.

Worth noting for this clone: A junction boundary mismatches the germline segment, possibly from a read error. This chain joins TRBV30 and TRBJ1-2; D gene uncertain. From germline, CDR1 is GTSNPN and CDR2 SVGIG (reference sequence). This CDR3 is 10 amino acids long. In DNA form, the CDR3 reads TGTGCCTGGAGTCGGGAACAGTTTCTTTTC. Translated: CAWSREQFLF.

The chain links TRBV5-4 to TRBJ1-2; no firm D call. The CDR3 sequence is 12 residues long. With 0 bases removed from V and 6 bases from J, the gap between germline ends came to 6 bases. CDR1 and CDR2 (germline): SGHNT, YYREEE (reference sequence). This CDR3 reads CASSLGLDGYTF. In DNA, the CDR3 is TGTGCCAGCAGCTTGGGACTCGATGGCTACACCTTC.

This clone was detected a few times. The J gene is TRBJ1-4, the V gene TRBV7-6; 9 bases fit TRBD1. The V and J ends lost 0 bases and 8 bases, in that order; junction bases with no gene match: 4. Germline assignment: CDR1 SGHVS and CDR2 FNYEAQ. This CDR3 contains 15 residues. CDR3 sequence: CASSLATTGGEKLFF. As DNA, the CDR3 is TGTGCCAGCAGCTTAGCGACGACAGGGGGGGAAAAACTGTTTTTT.

The chain recombines TRBV5-1 with TRBJ1-4, with TRBD1 matching over 8 bases. The J segment lost 0 bases and the V segment lost 3 bases, leaving 7 bases of the junction unmatched. The CDR3 is 17 residues long. Germline V gene data show CDR1 as SGHRS and CDR2 as YFSETQ. The CDR3 protein is CASSSETGAPTNEKLFF. The DNA for the CDR3 is TGCGCCAGCAGCTCTGAGACAGGGGCTCCAACTAATGAAAAACTGTTTTTT.

The chain joins TRBV7-2 to TRBJ2-7; a possible D gene is TRBD2 (5 bases). This CDR3 is built from 13 residues. Germline V lookup: CDR1 SGHTA, CDR2 FQGNSA. Trimming left V 4 bases short and J 4 bases short, with 11 bases between. The CDR3 DNA reads as TGTGCCAGCAGCTACCCGGGGTGGTACGAGCAGTACTTC. Translated, it gives CASSYPGWYEQYF.

Points on this clone: Other DNA sequences in this specimen translate into the identical CDR3. The chain carries TRBV5-6 and TRBJ2-2; TRBD1 matches at 9 bases. The CDR3 sequence is 16 residues long. CDR1 is SGHDT and CDR2 is YYEEEE in the germline V gene. With V trimmed by 0 bases and J by 0 bases, 0 bases remained unmatched. Here the CDR3 reads CASSLGDRANTGELFF. DNA of the CDR3: TGTGCCAGCAGCTTGGGGGACAGGGCGAACACCGGGGAGCTGTTTTTT. The variable domain in full, completed from reference TRBV5-6 and TRBJ2-2, reads DAGVTQSPTHLIKTRGQQVTLRCSPKSGHDTVSWYQQALGQGPQFIFQYYEEEERQRGNFPDRFSGHQFPNYSSELNVNALLLGDSALYLCASSLGDRANTGELFFGEGSRLTVL.

The V gene is TRBV19, the J gene TRBJ2-2; perhaps TRBD1 as D (5 bases). V lost 3 bases and J 9 bases, leaving 11 bases between the germline ends. Germline-derived CDR1 and CDR2 are LNHDA and SQIVND (reference sequence). This CDR3 has 13 amino acids. The CDR3 region has the DNA TGTGCCAGTAGTATGGACAAGTCGAGGGAGCTGTTTTTT. It translates to CASSMDKSRELFF.